This record covers a single T cell receptor beta chain. V was shortened by 5 bases and J by 6 bases, with 13 bases between the two germline ends. This CDR3 comprises 13 residues. Per germline, CDR1 LNHDA and CDR2 SQIVND (reference sequence). These data are taken from a study of CD8+CD57+ T cells in acquired aplastic anemia. Patients chosen for sequencing had shown CD8+CD57+ cell expansion by flow cytometry. Both TCR beta VDJ combination and CDR3 sequence profiling were carried out. Genomic DNA was the template for this profiling. Each CDR3 protein gets one entry after TCRdb re-called the reads with MiXCR. The sample holds some 180,000 distinct CDR3 sequences, roughly 60% seen once.

This chain uses TRBV19 with TRBJ1-1; D gene unclear. This sequence originates from a human donor with aplastic anemia. The sequenced material came from sorted CD4+, CD8+, or CD8+CD57+ T cells (not recorded which) from PBMCs. For the CDR3, the DNA is TGTGCCAGTAGTCCCAACGGGCGCCCTGAAGCTTTCTTT. Residues: CASSPNGRPEAFF.